These 4 T cell receptor beta chains share one sample of origin, sequenced in a study of T cells in Graves' hyperthyroidism and ophthalmopathy. Researchers amplified the TCR beta CDR3 regions from RNA transcripts. During a first-round RT-PCR of the TCR CDR3, the HTBI primer set was used. TCRdb reprocessed the multiplex PCR reads via MiXCR and lists one record per CDR3 protein. The profile shows roughly 250,000 distinct CDR3 sequences, less than 15% of them singletons. Input material: blood. The receptors originated from a woman between 35 and 50 years old with Graves' hyperthyroidism that later progressed to Graves' ophthalmopathy.

The rearrangement joins TRBV12-3 or TRBV12-4 to TRBJ2-5, with TRBD1 matching 8 bases. Trimming at V came to 6 bases and at J to 4 bases, leaving 13 bases not matched to a gene. The CDR3 is made up of 16 amino acids. The CDR3 sequence is CASRRGQGREGETQYF. As DNA, the CDR3 is TGTGCCAGCAGACGAGGACAGGGCCGGGAAGGAGAGACCCAGTACTTC.

This clonotype was seen more than once but under ten times. The genes are TRBV7-9 and TRBJ1-2; D may be TRBD1 (5 bases). The germline V and J ends were trimmed by 4 bases and 8 bases, with 11 bases remaining between them. Per germline, CDR1 SEHNR and CDR2 FQNEAQ (reference sequence). The CDR3 length is 12 residues. The CDR3 nucleotides are TGTGCCAGCAGCTCCAGGGCCGGCGGCTACACCTTC. Its protein product is CASSSRAGGYTF.

This clonotype was recorded many times. J is TRBJ2-7 and V is TRBV6-5, with TRBD1 as a possible D gene (6 bases). V lost 2 bases to trimming and J lost 4 bases, with 9 bases between them. CDR3 size: 13 residues. Germline CDR1 and CDR2: MNHEY and SVGAGI. CDR3 sequence (DNA): TGTGCCAGCAGTTACCTGGGGACATACGAGCAGTACTTC. The encoded protein is CASSYLGTYEQYF.

This clonotype came up many times. The V and J genes are TRBV27 and TRBJ1-1, with a tentative D call TRBD1 (5 bases). Trimming shortened V by 3 bases and J by 3 bases, and 11 bases separated the two germline ends. The CDR3 contains 14 residues. Germline V gene data show CDR1 as MNHEY and CDR2 as SMNVEV (reference sequence). CDR3 residues: CASSFEGPDTEAFF. For the CDR3, the DNA is TGTGCCAGCAGTTTCGAGGGGCCAGACACTGAAGCTTTCTTT.